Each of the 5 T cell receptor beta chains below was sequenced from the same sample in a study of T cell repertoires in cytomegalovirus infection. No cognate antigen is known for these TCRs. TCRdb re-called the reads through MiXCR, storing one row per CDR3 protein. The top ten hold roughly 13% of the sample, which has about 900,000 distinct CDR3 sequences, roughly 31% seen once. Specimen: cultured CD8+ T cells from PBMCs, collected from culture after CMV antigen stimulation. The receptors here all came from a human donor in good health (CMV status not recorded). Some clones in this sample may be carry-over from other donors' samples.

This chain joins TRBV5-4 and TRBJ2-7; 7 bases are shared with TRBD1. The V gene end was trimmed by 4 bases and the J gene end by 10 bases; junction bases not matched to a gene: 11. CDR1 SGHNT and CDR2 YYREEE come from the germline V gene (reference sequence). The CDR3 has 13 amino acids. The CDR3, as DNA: TGTGCCAGCAGCCTCGACAGGGCTCCCGAACAGTACGTC. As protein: CASSLDRAPEQYV.

The DNA for the CDR3 is TGTGCCAGCACCACAGGGACGAACACTGAAGCTTTCTTT. Amino acid sequence: CASTTGTNTEAFF. The V gene is TRBV5-5, the J gene TRBJ1-1, with D perhaps TRBD1 (6 bases). This CDR3 contains 13 residues. Deletions cut 6 bases from V and 1 base from J, with 10 bases between. From germline, CDR1 is SGHKS and CDR2 YYEKEE (reference sequence).

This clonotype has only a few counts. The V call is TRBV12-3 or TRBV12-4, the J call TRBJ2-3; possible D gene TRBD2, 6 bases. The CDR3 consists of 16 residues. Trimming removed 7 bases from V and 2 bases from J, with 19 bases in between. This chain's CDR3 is CASIPSLAGLTDTQYF. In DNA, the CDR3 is TGTGCCAGCATTCCTTCCCTCGCGGGGCTCACAGATACGCAGTATTTT.

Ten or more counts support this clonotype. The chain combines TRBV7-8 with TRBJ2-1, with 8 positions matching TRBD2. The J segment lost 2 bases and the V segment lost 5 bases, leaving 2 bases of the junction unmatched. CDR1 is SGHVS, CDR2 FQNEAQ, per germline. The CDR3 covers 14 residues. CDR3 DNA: TGTGCCAGCAGCCGTAGCGGGGCCTACAATGAGCAGTTCTTC. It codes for CASSRSGAYNEQFF.

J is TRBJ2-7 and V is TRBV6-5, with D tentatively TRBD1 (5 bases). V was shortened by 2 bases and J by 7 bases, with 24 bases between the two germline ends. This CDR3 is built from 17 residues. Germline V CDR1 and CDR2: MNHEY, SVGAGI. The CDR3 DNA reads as TGTGCCAGCAGTTACCTCGAGGTCGCAGGGCGCGAGGTGGAGCAGTACGTC. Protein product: CASSYLEVAGREVEQYV.